These T cell receptor beta chains were read from a single sample in a study of blood T cell repertoires in COVID-19. This table comes from immunoSEQ multiplex PCR, and its TCRdb copy is limited to in-frame clones, with some not included. Of tens of thousands of clones in the sample, more than 65% were seen once. The sample taken for sequencing was peripheral blood. All receptors derive from a man between 70 and 80 years old with acute or convalescent COVID-19. CDR3s include the opening cysteine and the closing phenylalanine or tryptophan.

J	V	length	CDR3
TRBJ1-6	TRBV3-1/TRBV3-2	15	CASSQGLGSNSPLHF
TRBJ2-5	TRBV4-1	18	CASSQDALTGGLLETQYF
TRBJ2-4	TRBV14	17	CASSLLGLAGAKNIQYF
TRBJ2-2	TRBV7-9	17	CASSLAPGTVLTGELFF
TRBJ1-5	TRBV6-2/TRBV6-3	15	CASSFPDRLNQPQHF
TRBJ2-1	TRBV4-1	18	CASSQSLRTASSYNEQFF
TRBJ2-2	TRBV5-1	14	CASSLVLNTGELFF
TRBJ2-1	TRBV24-1	15	CATSTGLAGDYEQFF
TRBJ1-6	TRBV6-5	14	CASSLTGTNSPLHF
TRBJ2-6	TRBV30	14	CACRQISGANVLTF
TRBJ2-3	TRBV11-2	15	CASSPWRSSTDTQYF
TRBJ1-6	TRBV2	14	CASRAEKGNSPLHF
TRBJ2-7	TRBV14	14	CASSQVLSSYEQYF
TRBJ1-2	TRBV11-2	16	CASSLGGGGPYYGYTF
TRBJ2-5	TRBV6-1	16	CASSERGGPGQETQYF
TRBJ2-1	TRBV7-3	15	CASSPRGGAYNEQFF
TRBJ1-5	TRBV6-1	18	CASSDRTGWVNSNQPQHF
TRBJ2-5	TRBV28	14	CASSFFGVGETQYF
TRBJ2-5	TRBV7-2	16	CASSLVTTNPQETQYF
TRBJ1-5	TRBV28	12	CASRPTGLPQHF
TRBJ1-2	TRBV10-1	16	CASRPDPTPERYGYTF
TRBJ2-6	TRBV7-6	16	CASSSETYSGANVLTF
TRBJ1-1	TRBV3-1/TRBV3-2	13	CASGRTANTEAFF
TRBJ1-4	TRBV10-2	14	CASSEFSYNEKLFF
TRBJ2-3	TRBV3-1/TRBV3-2	12	CASSLGQGSQYF
TRBJ1-2	TRBV3-1/TRBV3-2	13	CASSQGGAYGYTF
TRBJ2-1	TRBV19	16	CASSPTSGGAANEQFF
TRBJ1-6	TRBV2	15	CASSVYREVSSPLHF
TRBJ1-2	TRBV2	14	CASGLVGEGYGYTF
TRBJ1-1	TRBV10-1	14	CASSGGLTNTEAFF
TRBJ1-5	TRBV5-3	14	CARSFGPVAQPQHF
TRBJ2-1	TRBV3-1/TRBV3-2	15	CASAGRRSSYNEQFF
TRBJ2-2	TRBV20-1	15	CSASNPRADTGELFF
TRBJ1-2	TRBV6-5	14	CASTSRTNSYGYTF
TRBJ1-6	TRBV21-1	16	CARVGTGYTYNSPLHF
TRBJ2-5	TRBV6-1	15	CASSEIWAGVNTQYF
TRBJ1-5	TRBV5-6	12	CASSLSGGPQHF
TRBJ2-2	TRBV5-4	16	CASSPTGQGDTGELFF
TRBJ2-1	TRBV9	12	CASSPTVNEQFF
TRBJ1-5	TRBV19	14	CASTPGQGTQPQHF
TRBJ2-3	TRBV25-1	14	CASTGTRDTDTQYF
TRBJ1-5	TRBV6-5	14	CASSPERRNQPQHF